A selection of T cell receptor beta chains follows, all from one sample in a study of T cell responses to AZD1222 COVID-19 vaccine. Clones were read by immunoSEQ multiplex PCR, and TCRdb kept only the in-frame ones, dropping some. The table has approximately 160,000 clones, 94% seen once. The specimen comprised peripheral blood, sampled 28 days after the second AZD1222 dose. These receptors were taken from an adult who received the AZD1222 COVID-19 vaccine. CDR3s include the opening cysteine and the closing phenylalanine or tryptophan. Each record gives: J gene, D gene, V gene, clone size, CDR3 DNA, CDR3 protein. D genes are given only for firm matches. Only part of the rows carry a size: once, few, many, or a class if the clone is expanded.

J gene: TRBJ2-3; D gene: TRBD1; V gene: TRBV5-8; clone size: -; CDR3 DNA: TGTGCCAGCAGCCTTGGGGATTCCGGGACAGGGGTCACAGATACGCAGTATTTT; CDR3 protein: CASSLGDSGTGVTDTQYF
J gene: TRBJ2-3; D gene: -; V gene: TRBV18; clone size: -; CDR3 DNA: TGTGCCAGCTCACCGACGGATACGCAGTATTTT; CDR3 protein: CASSPTDTQYF
J gene: TRBJ2-7; D gene: -; V gene: TRBV19; clone size: -; CDR3 DNA: TGTGCCAGTAGGGCCGGTAGGGTCCCCTACGAGCAGTACTTC; CDR3 protein: CASRAGRVPYEQYF
J gene: TRBJ2-1; D gene: -; V gene: TRBV27; clone size: once; CDR3 DNA: TGTGCCAGCAGAATCGGTCTCCACAATGAGCAGTTCTTC; CDR3 protein: CASRIGLHNEQFF
J gene: TRBJ2-1; D gene: -; V gene: TRBV7-6; clone size: once; CDR3 DNA: TGTGCCAGCAGCTCCGGAGGGACCTCCTACAATGAGCAGTTCTTC; CDR3 protein: CASSSGGTSYNEQFF
J gene: TRBJ1-2; D gene: -; V gene: TRBV6-5; clone size: -; CDR3 DNA: TGTGCCAGCAGTTTCCGGGACTCAAGGAGGATGGACGGCTACACCTTC; CDR3 protein: CASSFRDSRRMDGYTF
J gene: TRBJ2-2; D gene: -; V gene: TRBV9; clone size: -; CDR3 DNA: TGTGCCAGCAGCGTAGGGGGGGACACCGGGGAGCTGTTTTTT; CDR3 protein: CASSVGGDTGELFF
J gene: TRBJ1-3; D gene: -; V gene: TRBV30; clone size: -; CDR3 DNA: TGTGCCTGGAGTTCTAACTACCTGTCTGGAAACACCATATATTTT; CDR3 protein: CAWSSNYLSGNTIYF
J gene: TRBJ2-7; D gene: TRBD2; V gene: TRBV3-1/TRBV3-2; clone size: -; CDR3 DNA: TGTGCCAGCAGCCCCCGACTAGCGGGGGCCTCCTACGAGCAGTACTTC; CDR3 protein: CASSPRLAGASYEQYF
J gene: TRBJ2-3; D gene: -; V gene: TRBV5-5; clone size: -; CDR3 DNA: TGTGCCAGCAGCTTGTCCGGTAGGGGCACAGATACGCAGTATTTT; CDR3 protein: CASSLSGRGTDTQYF
J gene: TRBJ2-2; D gene: -; V gene: TRBV29-1; clone size: -; CDR3 DNA: TGCAGCGGTTCAGATAACACCGGGGAGCTGTTTTTT; CDR3 protein: CSGSDNTGELFF
J gene: TRBJ2-5; D gene: TRBD2; V gene: TRBV4-1; clone size: -; CDR3 DNA: TGCGCCAGCAGCCAGACTAGCGGCAGCCAGGGGCGGCGGGAGACCCAGTACTTC; CDR3 protein: CASSQTSGSQGRRETQYF
J gene: TRBJ1-3; D gene: -; V gene: TRBV18; clone size: -; CDR3 DNA: TGTGCCAGCTCACCACCGAACACTGGAAACACCATATATTTT; CDR3 protein: CASSPPNTGNTIYF
J gene: TRBJ2-3; D gene: TRBD2; V gene: TRBV30; clone size: -; CDR3 DNA: TGTGCCTGGAGCGCCGGGACTAGCGGGGTCACAGATACGCAGTATTTT; CDR3 protein: CAWSAGTSGVTDTQYF
J gene: TRBJ2-1; D gene: TRBD2; V gene: TRBV5-1; clone size: -; CDR3 DNA: TGCGCCAGCAGCTTGCTAGCGGGAAGGTTGGGTGAGCAGTTCTTC; CDR3 protein: CASSLLAGRLGEQFF
J gene: TRBJ2-7; D gene: -; V gene: TRBV3-1/TRBV3-2; clone size: -; CDR3 DNA: TGTGCCAGCAGCCAGGGAGCGGTCTCCTACGAGCAGTACTTC; CDR3 protein: CASSQGAVSYEQYF
J gene: TRBJ1-2; D gene: -; V gene: TRBV13; clone size: -; CDR3 DNA: TGTGCCAGCAGCCCGGGACCTCGACGTGGCTACACCTTC; CDR3 protein: CASSPGPRRGYTF
J gene: TRBJ2-1; D gene: TRBD1; V gene: TRBV18; clone size: -; CDR3 DNA: TGTGCCAGCTCACCAGTAGGACAGGGATCGGGCAATGAGCAGTTCTTC; CDR3 protein: CASSPVGQGSGNEQFF